A single sample gave rise to the 29 T cell receptor beta chains below, sequenced in a study of OX40 agonist ivuxolimab in advanced cancers. The repertoire was sequenced with immunoSEQ multiplex PCR; TCRdb's copy has only in-frame clones and lacks some. The sample lists some 42,000 clones, roughly 84% occurring once. The sample consisted of CD4+ or CD8+ T cells sorted from blood, taken in a trial of the OX40 agonist ivuxolimab. These receptors were collected from an adult with an advanced solid tumor such as melanoma, head and neck, liver or kidney cancer.

This chain links TRBV7-9 with TRBJ2-5; D may be TRBD1 (5 bases). V shed 0 bases and J shed 0 bases, with 8 bases lying between them. CDR3 length equals 15 residues. Germline V lookup: CDR1 SEHNR, CDR2 FQNEAQ (reference sequence). CDR3 sequence reads: CASSLAYRYQETQYF. DNA for the CDR3: TGTGCCAGCAGCTTAGCTTACAGGTACCAAGAGACCCAGTACTTC.

V gene TRBV7-7 combines with J gene TRBJ1-1; possibly TRBD1 for D (5 bases). This CDR3 is 13 amino acids long. V lost 2 bases and J 4 bases, leaving 8 bases between the germline ends. CDR1 and CDR2 from the germline V gene are SSHAT and FNYEAQ (reference sequence). The CDR3 region has the DNA TGTGCCAGCAGCTTACCCGGGGGCACTGAAGCTTTCTTT. Its protein product is CASSLPGGTEAFF.

The chain uses TRBV4-3 and TRBJ2-1; no definite D call. CDR1 is LGHNA and CDR2 is YSLEER in the germline V gene. V was pared by 0 bases and J by 0 bases, with 9 bases between. The CDR3 runs 16 residues. CDR3 sequence reads: CASSQDRMSSYNEQFF. CDR3 DNA: TGCGCCAGCAGCCAAGATCGGATGAGCTCCTACAATGAGCAGTTCTTC.

The V gene is TRBV4-3, the J gene TRBJ2-7; the D gene is possibly TRBD1 (6 bases). The CDR3 totals 14 residues. CDR1 and CDR2 (germline): LGHNA, YSLEER. Trimming took off 1 base at V and 2 bases at J, with 9 bases between the two ends. The DNA for the CDR3 is TGCGCCAGCAGCCAAGGGACAGCGACCTACGAGCAGTACTTC. This encodes CASSQGTATYEQYF.

This chain connects TRBV5-4 to TRBJ2-2; weak D call: TRBD2 (5 bases). V dropped 4 bases and J dropped 4 bases, with 5 bases sitting between them. Germline V gene sequence: CDR1 SGHNT, CDR2 YYREEE (reference sequence). CDR3 length: 12 residues. The CDR3 sequence is CASSGGTGELFF. The CDR3 bases are TGTGCCAGCAGCGGAGGCACCGGGGAGCTGTTTTTT.

The chain uses TRBV6-5 and TRBJ2-2; the D gene is possibly TRBD1 (5 bases). V was cut by 7 bases and J by 4 bases, with 10 bases left in between. The germline V gene has CDR1 MNHEY and CDR2 SVGAGI. The CDR3 extends over 13 amino acids. The CDR3 loop is CASKKGSTGELFF. In DNA form, the CDR3 reads TGTGCCAGCAAGAAGGGGTCCACCGGGGAGCTGTTTTTT.

This clone appeared a single time. The chain links TRBV7-8 to TRBJ2-5, with unresolved D. Germline V lookup: CDR1 SGHVS, CDR2 FQNEAQ. V lost 4 bases and J 3 bases, leaving 15 bases between the germline ends. This CDR3 spans 15 amino acids. The CDR3 reads CASSSSSTSKETQYF. The CDR3 DNA is TGTGCCAGCAGCTCTAGTTCTACGTCCAAAGAGACCCAGTACTTC.

The sample holds a few counts of this clone. In DNA, the CDR3 is TGTGCCAGCGGCAGGGAGAACACTGAAGCTTTCTTT. Its protein product is CASGRENTEAFF. This sequence joins TRBV9 and TRBJ1-1, with D possibly being TRBD1 (5 bases). Trimming removed 7 bases at V and 1 base at J, with 8 bases between. CDR1 SGDLS and CDR2 YYNGEE come from the germline V gene. This CDR3 comprises 12 residues.

The rearrangement joins TRBV4-1 to TRBJ2-5; D is uncertain. The CDR3 spans 11 residues. Per the germline V gene, CDR1 is MGHRA and CDR2 is YSYEKL. Trimming stripped 1 base from V and 9 bases from J, with 6 bases between. Written as DNA, the CDR3 is TGCGCCAGCAGCCAAGGGGCAGCCCAGTACTTC. Protein: CASSQGAAQYF.

This clone has just one count. The chain employs TRBV7-7 and TRBJ2-1; the D gene could be TRBD1 or TRBD2 (6 bases each). The V gene lost 1 base and the J gene lost 0 bases, with 7 bases spanning the gap. The CDR3 spans 15 residues. In germline, CDR1 is SSHAT, CDR2 FNYEAQ (reference sequence). In DNA, the CDR3 is TGTGCCAGCAGCTTAGAGGGGGGCTCCTACAATGAGCAGTTCTTC. It codes for CASSLEGGSYNEQFF. Full variable domain (missing parts from reference TRBV7-7 and TRBJ2-1): GAGVSQSPRYKVTKRGQDVTLRCDPISSHATLYWYQQALGQGPEFLTYFNYEAQPDKSGLPSDRFSAERPEGSISTLTIQRTEQRDSAMYRCASSLEGGSYNEQFFGPGTRLTVL.

The genes are TRBV5-1 and TRBJ1-2; weak D call: TRBD1 (6 bases). This CDR3 contains 12 residues. Germline CDR1 is SGHRS and CDR2 is YFSETQ. V was pared by 4 bases and J by 7 bases, with 11 bases between. Here the CDR3 reads CASSTGLAGYTF. The CDR3 bases are TGCGCCAGCAGCACAGGGTTGGCTGGCTACACCTTC.

This chain joins TRBV19 and TRBJ1-2, with D unresolved. V lost 4 bases and J lost 3, with 6 bases in between. Germline V gives CDR1 LNHDA, CDR2 SQIVND (reference sequence). The CDR3 extends over 12 amino acids. CDR3 bases: TGTGCCAGTAGTACTGGGGACTATGGCTACACCTTC. Translating gives CASSTGDYGYTF. The whole variable domain, filled in from reference TRBV19 and TRBJ1-2, reads DGGITQSPKYLFRKEGQNVTLSCEQNLNHDAMYWYRQDPGQGLRLIYYSQIVNDFQKGDIAEGYSVSREKKESFPLTVTSAQKNPTAFYLCASSTGDYGYTFGSGTRLTVV.

V gene TRBV5-5 combines with J gene TRBJ1-5; the D gene is possibly TRBD1 (6 bases). CDR3 length: 15 amino acids. The ends were cut back, 3 bases at V and 0 bases at J, with 10 bases in the middle. CDR1 SGHKS and CDR2 YYEKEE come from the germline V gene (reference sequence). CDR3 residues: CASSSGQYSNQPQHF. CDR3 DNA: TGTGCCAGCAGCTCCGGACAGTATAGCAATCAGCCCCAGCATTTT.

This sequence joins TRBV27 and TRBJ1-2; D unresolved. Germline loops: CDR1 MNHEY, CDR2 SMNVEV (reference sequence). The CDR3 consists of 11 residues. The V gene lost 6 bases and the J gene lost 1 base, with 3 bases spanning the gap. CDR3 in amino acids: CASRNNYGYTF. The CDR3 nucleotides read TGTGCCAGCAGGAATAACTATGGCTACACCTTC.

V is TRBV4-3 and J is TRBJ1-2; D is unclear. The length of the CDR3 is 15 residues. V was pared by 1 base and J by 6 bases, with 15 bases between. CDR1 LGHNA and CDR2 YSLEER come from the germline V gene. CDR3 amino acids: CASSQVAADPNGYTF. In DNA form, the CDR3 reads TGCGCCAGCAGCCAAGTCGCGGCAGATCCTAATGGCTACACCTTC.

This clone appeared a single time. The CDR3 spells CASSLLQAPSGANVLTF. In nucleotides, the CDR3 is TGTGCCAGTAGTCTACTACAGGCACCCTCTGGGGCCAACGTCCTGACTTTC. This sequence joins TRBV19 and TRBJ2-6, with D tentatively TRBD1 (5 bases). V lost 5 bases, J lost 0 bases, and 14 bases lay in between. The CDR3 is 17 amino acids. CDR1 and CDR2 from the germline V gene are LNHDA and SQIVND (reference sequence).

The chain joins TRBV2 to TRBJ1-2; perhaps TRBD1 as D (5 bases). CDR1 and CDR2 (germline): SNHLY, FYNNEI. The length of the CDR3 is 14 residues. The V end was cut by 2 bases, the J end by 3 bases, with 10 bases between. CDR3 nucleotide sequence: TGTGCCAGCAGTGAACCCGGGACTGACTATGGCTACACCTTC. As protein: CASSEPGTDYGYTF.

This chain joins TRBV7-9 and TRBJ2-2; a weak D match, TRBD1 (6 bases). The V end was cut by 5 bases, the J end by 5 bases, with 24 bases between. The CDR3 extends over 18 amino acids. Germline-derived CDR1 and CDR2 are SEHNR and FQNEAQ (reference sequence). This CDR3 is CASSPTFGGHPLTGELFF. The CDR3 DNA reads TGTGCCAGCAGCCCTACTTTTGGGGGACATCCGTTAACCGGGGAGCTGTTTTTT.

V usage is TRBV2 and J usage is TRBJ2-5, with 8 bases lining up with TRBD2. The germline gives CDR1 SNHLY, CDR2 FYNNEI. The CDR3 contains 14 residues. J lost 1 base, V lost 7 bases, and 5 bases had no gene match. The CDR3 sequence is CASKSSGLQETQYF. CDR3 DNA: TGTGCCAGCAAATCTAGCGGGCTCCAAGAGACCCAGTACTTC.

The V and J genes are TRBV5-6 and TRBJ1-5, with a tentative D call TRBD1 (6 bases). Germline V lookup: CDR1 SGHDT, CDR2 YYEEEE. The CDR3 is 13 residues long. Trimming shortened V by 4 bases and J by 7 bases, and 12 bases separated the two germline ends. In DNA, the CDR3 is TGTGCCAGCAGCACAGGGATGGGGCAGCCCCAGCATTTT. This translates into CASSTGMGQPQHF. Combining the CDR3 with reference TRBV5-6 and TRBJ1-5 gives the whole variable domain DAGVTQSPTHLIKTRGQQVTLRCSPKSGHDTVSWYQQALGQGPQFIFQYYEEEERQRGNFPDRFSGHQFPNYSSELNVNALLLGDSALYLCASSTGMGQPQHFGDGTRLSIL.

The chain recombines TRBV4-3 with TRBJ1-4; possibly TRBD1 for D (5 bases). V was clipped by 1 base and J by 7 bases, with 16 bases between them. Per germline, CDR1 LGHNA and CDR2 YSLEER. There are 16 residues in the CDR3. The CDR3 nucleotides read TGCGCCAGCAGCCAAGGAGTGGGGACGGGCGGTGAAAAACTGTTTTTT. The encoded protein is CASSQGVGTGGEKLFF.

This sequence joins TRBV7-3 and TRBJ1-1; 10 nucleotides line up with TRBD1. Germline V gives CDR1 SGHTA, CDR2 FQGTGA. Trimming at V came to 6 bases and at J to 1 base, leaving 5 bases not matched to a gene. There are 15 residues in the CDR3. This CDR3 reads CASRPGTGANTEAFF. CDR3 sequence (DNA): TGTGCCAGCAGACCAGGGACAGGGGCGAACACTGAAGCTTTCTTT.

The chain couples TRBV7-7 to TRBJ2-1; TRBD2 matches at 11 bases. Per germline, CDR1 SSHAT and CDR2 FNYEAQ (reference sequence). The CDR3 extends over 17 amino acids. With 1 base clipped from V and 4 bases from J, the junction kept 6 bases outside the gene matches. CDR3 residues: CASSLGVAGGPYNEQFF. The CDR3 DNA reads as TGTGCCAGCAGCTTAGGAGTAGCGGGGGGGCCTTACAATGAGCAGTTCTTC.

The chain is built from TRBV6-5 and TRBJ1-2; D might be TRBD1 (6 bases). Germline assignment: CDR1 MNHEY and CDR2 SVGAGI. The CDR3 is 15 residues long. V shed 5 bases and J shed 6 bases, with 19 bases lying between them. The CDR3 loop reads CASSPHSRGGHGYTF. In DNA form, the CDR3 reads TGTGCCAGCAGTCCTCATAGCAGGGGCGGGCATGGCTACACCTTC.

The chain joins TRBV9 to TRBJ1-1, with D uncertain. The germline V gene encodes CDR1 SGDLS and CDR2 YYNGEE. The CDR3 is made up of 13 amino acids. Trimming cost V 4 bases and J 4 bases, with 11 bases left between them. This chain's CDR3 is CASSSFPATEAFF. In DNA form, the CDR3 reads TGTGCCAGCAGCTCCTTCCCGGCCACTGAAGCTTTCTTT.

This chain links TRBV16 with TRBJ2-7, with D possibly matching TRBD1 (5 bases). The CDR3 totals 12 residues. Germline CDR1 is KGHSY and CDR2 is FQNENV. Trimming cost V 0 bases and J 12 bases, with 12 bases left between them. CDR3: CASSQSKSTGYF. The CDR3 DNA sequence: TGTGCCAGCAGCCAATCGAAATCTACAGGGTACTTC.

The rearrangement links TRBV7-2 to TRBJ2-5, with D perhaps TRBD1 or TRBD2 (6 bases each). V shed 4 bases and J shed 5 bases, with 20 bases lying between them. This CDR3 region has 16 residues. Germline CDR1 is SGHTA and CDR2 is FQGNSA. CDR3 residues: CASSSLGGGQGETQYF. Here the CDR3 DNA reads TGTGCCAGCAGCTCCTTAGGGGGAGGCCAGGGGGAGACCCAGTACTTC.

The rearrangement uses TRBV2 and TRBJ1-1, with D unresolved. Germline V gives CDR1 SNHLY, CDR2 FYNNEI. Trimming took off 3 bases at V and 0 bases at J, with 11 bases between the two ends. There are 15 residues in the CDR3. CDR3 DNA: TGTGCCAGCAGTGATGGGCAGTACATGAACACTGAAGCTTTCTTT. It translates to CASSDGQYMNTEAFF.

This chain links TRBV4-3 with TRBJ1-1, with D hard to call. V lost 0 bases and J lost 1, with 12 bases in between. CDR3 size: 16 residues. Germline assignment: CDR1 LGHNA and CDR2 YSLEER. CDR3 DNA sequence: TGCGCCAGCAGCCAAGATTATGGGGATTGGAACACTGAAGCTTTCTTT. It codes for CASSQDYGDWNTEAFF.